This entry lists 24 T cell receptor beta chains sequenced from one sample in a study of cytomegalovirus exposure and HLA in healthy donors. 13 Jbeta primers and 60 Vbeta primers were used for the PCR. Repertoires were generated with immunoSEQ multiplex PCR, while TCRdb's copy carries only in-frame clones and drops some. The sample has about 120,000 clones, about 83% seen once; the top ten hold around 3%. The sample consisted of PBMCs. The receptor source for this set is a middle-aged woman in good health and CMV-seropositive.

V is TRBV19 and J is TRBJ1-2; D is unclear. The germline V and J ends were trimmed by 0 bases and 7 bases, with 12 bases remaining between them. CDR1 and CDR2 from the germline V gene are LNHDA and SQIVND (reference sequence). This CDR3 spans 14 amino acids. CDR3 bases: TGTGCCAGTAGTATAGATCACCTGGGCCTTGGCTACACCTTC. Its protein product is CASSIDHLGLGYTF. Together with reference TRBV19 and TRBJ1-2, the CDR3 gives the full variable domain: DGGITQSPKYLFRKEGQNVTLSCEQNLNHDAMYWYRQDPGQGLRLIYYSQIVNDFQKGDIAEGYSVSREKKESFPLTVTSAQKNPTAFYLCASSIDHLGLGYTFGSGTRLTVV.

V and J are TRBV11-2 and TRBJ1-2; 9 bases fit TRBD1. Germline loops: CDR1 SGHAT, CDR2 FQNNGV. The V and J ends lost 2 bases and 8 bases, in that order; junction bases with no gene match: 9. CDR3 size: 15 residues. In nucleotides, the CDR3 is TGTGCCAGCAGCTTAACAAGGACAGGGGTGGTGGGCTACACCTTC. This sequence encodes CASSLTRTGVVGYTF.

This clone was detected only a few times. This chain links TRBV28 with TRBJ1-2; 8 nucleotides align to TRBD1. The CDR3 runs 13 residues. Germline CDR1 reads MDHEN; CDR2 reads SYDVKM. Trimming cost V 6 bases and J 7 bases; bases outside gene matches: 7. The CDR3 region is CASRTGQGGGYTF. The CDR3 DNA reads as TGTGCCAGCAGAACCGGACAGGGCGGTGGCTACACCTTC.

This chain uses TRBV5-1 with TRBJ1-6; D not certain. V was pared by 0 bases and J by 9 bases, with 13 bases between. This CDR3 region has 15 residues. Germline assignment: CDR1 SGHRS and CDR2 YFSETQ. The DNA for the CDR3 is TGCGCCAGCAGCTTGGTGGGGAGGGATGGTTCACCCCTCCACTTT. Translating it yields CASSLVGRDGSPLHF.

V is TRBV6-5 and J is TRBJ1-1; D possibly corresponds to TRBD1 (5 bases). CDR1 and CDR2 (germline): MNHEY, SVGAGI. This CDR3 has 13 amino acids. Trimming removed 2 bases from V and 5 bases from J, with 9 bases in between. CDR3 region: CASSYGRQTEAFF. The CDR3, as DNA: TGTGCCAGCAGTTACGGGCGACAGACTGAAGCTTTCTTT.

This rearrangement joins TRBV6-4 to TRBJ1-6; D not resolved. There are 15 residues in the CDR3. Germline CDR1 is MRHNA and CDR2 is SNTAGT. Trimming left V 6 bases short and J 0 bases short, with 9 bases between. The CDR3 region is CASRLDSSYNSPLHF. The CDR3 DNA reads as TGTGCCAGCAGGCTAGATAGCTCCTATAATTCACCCCTCCACTTT.

This chain links TRBV5-6 with TRBJ2-7, with 8 bases that match TRBD1. The trim removed 4 bases at V and 7 bases at J, leaving 19 bases unmatched. Germline V gene data show CDR1 as SGHDT and CDR2 as YYEEEE. There are 17 residues in the CDR3. The CDR3 coding sequence is TGTGCCAGCAGCCCGGGGACAGGCTCTAAGATGGCCGCAGAGCAGTACTTC. Translation: CASSPGTGSKMAAEQYF.

The chain has TRBV19 and TRBJ2-1; 11 nucleotides match TRBD2. The CDR3 sequence is 17 residues long. Germline CDR1 is LNHDA and CDR2 is SQIVND (reference sequence). Losses at the gene ends were 5 bases for V and 7 bases for J; bases not matched to a gene: 13. In nucleotides, the CDR3 is TGTGCCAGTAGTGGGCCCTATAGCGGGAGGGCCGTAAATGAGCAGTTCTTC. Translated, it gives CASSGPYSGRAVNEQFF.

The chain combines TRBV13 with TRBJ2-3, with D tentatively TRBD2 (5 bases). V lost 5 bases to trimming and J lost 4 bases, with 13 bases between them. The CDR3 is 14 amino acids. The germline gives CDR1 PRHDT, CDR2 FYEKMQ (reference sequence). The CDR3 spells CASSVVKEADTQYF. Written as DNA, the CDR3 is TGTGCCAGCAGCGTAGTAAAGGAGGCAGATACGCAGTATTTT.

The CDR3 sequence: CASNKDRGEAYEQYF. The CDR3 nucleotides read TGTGCCAGCAATAAGGACAGGGGCGAGGCCTACGAGCAGTACTTC. The rearrangement links TRBV2 to TRBJ2-5; TRBD1 agrees at 9 bases. The last part of the DNA fits TRBJ2-7 better; the J call may be wrong. This CDR3 comprises 15 residues. Per germline, CDR1 SNHLY and CDR2 FYNNEI.

J is TRBJ2-6 and V is TRBV7-9; a possible D gene is TRBD1 (6 bases). V was cut by 3 bases and J by 7 bases, with 13 bases left in between. The CDR3 length is 15 residues. Germline-derived CDR1 and CDR2 are SEHNR and FQNEAQ (reference sequence). As DNA, the CDR3 is TGTGCCAGCAGCTTTCAAACAGGGAACGCCAACGTCCTGACTTTC. Amino acids: CASSFQTGNANVLTF.

V gene TRBV7-9 combines with J gene TRBJ2-7; 10 nucleotides match TRBD2. Germline CDR1 and CDR2: SEHNR and FQNEAQ (reference sequence). CDR3 size: 17 residues. J gave up 5 bases and V 2 bases, and 12 bases lay outside the gene matches. CDR3 DNA: TGTGCCAGCAGCTTAAGGAGCGGGGGGGCATCAGGCAACGAGCAGTACTTC. Encoded protein: CASSLRSGGASGNEQYF. Together with reference TRBV7-9 and TRBJ2-7, the CDR3 gives the full variable domain: DTGVSQNPRHKITKRGQNVTFRCDPISEHNRLYWYRQTLGQGPEFLTYFQNEAQLEKSRLLSDRFSAERPKGSFSTLEIQRTEQGDSAMYLCASSLRSGGASGNEQYFGPGTRLTVT.

The rearrangement uses TRBV5-1 and TRBJ1-5, with 7 bases lining up with TRBD1. The length of the CDR3 is 15 residues. From germline, CDR1 is SGHRS and CDR2 YFSETQ. J was trimmed by 0 bases and V by 4 bases; bases with no gene match: 4. In DNA form, the CDR3 reads TGCGCCAGCAGCCAGGGGACAGATAGCAATCAGCCCCAGCATTTT. Its protein is CASSQGTDSNQPQHF.

This chain connects TRBV5-1 to TRBJ2-7; D remains ambiguous. This CDR3 region has 12 residues. V lost 5 bases and J lost 3, with 9 bases in between. The germline CDR1 and CDR2 sequences are SGHRS and YFSETQ. The CDR3 DNA reads as TGCGCCAGCAGAGACTCAAGCTACGAGCAGTACTTC. The encoded protein is CASRDSSYEQYF.

This chain connects TRBV11-2 to TRBJ2-7; 8 bases match TRBD2. V lost 4 bases, J lost 5 bases, and 10 bases stayed unmatched. In germline, CDR1 is SGHAT, CDR2 FQNNGV. The CDR3 consists of 15 residues. For the CDR3, the DNA is TGTGCCAGCAGCTCGGGGGGGGGCGGATCTCACGAGCAGTACTTC. This codes for CASSSGGGGSHEQYF.

J is TRBJ1-1 and V is TRBV6-4; 7 bases agree with TRBD1. After removal of 3 bases from V and 3 bases from J, the junction contained 10 bases not matched to a gene. Per germline, CDR1 MRHNA and CDR2 SNTAGT. The CDR3 loop spans 16 amino acids. CDR3 DNA sequence: TGTGCCAGCAGTGAGTCCGAAACAGGGGATTACACTGAAGCTTTCTTT. Protein sequence: CASSESETGDYTEAFF.

A remark on this clone: This sample includes further DNA sequences coding for the same CDR3. The V call is TRBV13, the J call TRBJ2-7; no firm D call. This CDR3 comprises 14 residues. From germline, CDR1 is PRHDT and CDR2 FYEKMQ (reference sequence). V lost 0 bases and J 2 bases, leaving 8 bases between the germline ends. The chain's CDR3 is CASSLGGSPYEQYF. CDR3 sequence (DNA): TGTGCCAGCAGCTTAGGGGGTAGCCCCTACGAGCAGTACTTC.

The rearrangement links TRBV7-9 to TRBJ1-2; TRBD1 might be the D (6 bases). The CDR3 runs 13 residues. Trimming cost V 3 bases and J 7 bases, with 12 bases left between them. Germline assignment: CDR1 SEHNR and CDR2 FQNEAQ (reference sequence). CDR3 region: CASSLRGGGGYTF. In DNA form, the CDR3 reads TGTGCCAGCAGCTTGCGAGGGGGGGGTGGCTACACCTTC. Full variable domain (rest looked up from reference TRBV7-9 and TRBJ1-2): DTGVSQNPRHKITKRGQNVTFRCDPISEHNRLYWYRQTLGQGPEFLTYFQNEAQLEKSRLLSDRFSAERPKGSFSTLEIQRTEQGDSAMYLCASSLRGGGGYTFGSGTRLTVV.

The rearrangement links TRBV2 to TRBJ1-6; 7 bases fit TRBD1. The V gene's germline CDR1 is SNHLY and CDR2 FYNNEI. V trimming: 7 bases; J trimming: 7 bases; junction bases outside the gene matches: 10. The CDR3 length is 15 residues. The CDR3 here is CASKPDRVHNSPLHF. The CDR3, as DNA: TGTGCCAGCAAGCCAGACAGGGTGCACAATTCACCCCTCCACTTT.

This clone is a singleton in its sample. The gene calls are TRBV6-5 and TRBJ1-4, with D perhaps TRBD1 (6 bases). The CDR3 runs 13 residues. Germline-derived CDR1 and CDR2 are MNHEY and SVGAGI. Trimming removed 10 bases at V and 7 bases at J, with 16 bases between. Here the CDR3 DNA reads TGTGCCATATGGGGGGGGCCGGGTGAAAAACTGTTTTTT. Amino acids: CAIWGGPGEKLFF.

CDR3 nucleotides: TGCGCCAGCAGCAAGGGACTAGCGGGAGTCGAGCAGTACTTC. As protein: CASSKGLAGVEQYF. This chain uses TRBV5-1 with TRBJ2-7; TRBD2 aligns across 14 bases. The CDR3 length is 14 residues. Trimming cost V 4 bases and J 6 bases; bases outside gene matches: 3. The V gene's germline CDR1 is SGHRS and CDR2 YFSETQ.

The chain combines TRBV5-8 with TRBJ1-5; tentative D call: TRBD1 (6 bases). The CDR3 sequence is 15 residues long. V lost 4 bases to trimming and J lost 4 bases, with 15 bases between them. Germline CDR1 and CDR2: SGHTS and YDEGEE. CDR3: CASSHRSGVNQPQHF. The CDR3 nucleotides read TGTGCCAGCAGCCACCGTTCAGGGGTTAATCAGCCCCAGCATTTT. Full variable domain (remainder filled in from reference TRBV5-8 and TRBJ1-5): EAGVTQSPTHLIKTRGQQATLRCSPISGHTSVYWYQQALGLGLQFLLWYDEGEERNRGNFPPRFSGRQFPNYSSELNVNALELEDSALYLCASSHRSGVNQPQHFGDGTRLSIL.

This clone was seen only a few times. DNA of the CDR3: TGTGCCAGTAGCGATAATCCGGGACTAGCGGGGGGGAATGAGCAGTTCTTC. Amino acids: CASSDNPGLAGGNEQFF. This sequence joins TRBV19 and TRBJ2-1, with 16 bases lining up with TRBD2. V was clipped by 6 bases and J by 7 bases; unmatched bases: 9. The CDR3 runs to 17 residues. The germline V gene has CDR1 LNHDA and CDR2 SQIVND (reference sequence).

The chain combines TRBV18 with TRBJ1-1; D is unclear. Germline V gene data show CDR1 as KGHSH and CDR2 as LQKENI. The CDR3 length is 12 residues. V dropped 2 bases and J dropped 6 bases, with 7 bases sitting between them. The CDR3 loop reads CASSPGRAEAFF. The CDR3 DNA sequence: TGTGCCAGCTCACCAGGGAGGGCTGAAGCTTTCTTT.